By share, the clone carrying this TCR beta chain ranks as medium-sized. Its cognate antigen is unknown. Amplification of TRBV12-4/TRBJ1-2 clonotypes used adaptor-ligated barcode primers. TCRdb re-derived calls from the multiplex PCR reads in MiXCR, one entry per CDR3 protein. The sample lists about 1,200 distinct CDR3 sequences; approximately 22% were seen once. The V gene end was trimmed by 6 bases and the J gene end by 4 bases; junction bases not matched to a gene: 3. This CDR3 contains 13 residues. Overall study findings and caveats: Tumor Treg TCRs overlapped most with tumor naive CD4+ cells. Naive CD4+ cells shared about 13% of tumor Treg sequences. Tumor memory CD4+ T cell TCR gene usage was found to cluster with blood and lymph node memory CD4+ cells and with lymph node naive CD4+ cells.

CD25-based Treg depletion was applied to purified naive CD4+ T cells. This sequence originates from a female donor with breast cancer. Sequences were obtained from naive CD4+ T cells sorted from blood. Subset denoted: naive CD4+ T cells, CD4+CD45RA+CD25-. The V call is TRBV12-3 or TRBV12-4, the J call TRBJ1-2; TRBD1 matches at 9 bases. The CDR3 bases are TGTGCCAGCAGCCAGGGACAGGGCTATGGCTACACCTTC. Protein product: CASSQGQGYGYTF.